This T cell receptor (beta chain) was sequenced for a study of CXCR3-negative and CXCR3-positive naive CD8 T cells. By frequency, this clonotype is medium-sized. Its specificity is not known. Germline V gene sequence: CDR1 SEHNR, CDR2 FQNEAQ (reference sequence). The CDR3 loop spans 14 amino acids. Study observations and caveats: TRBV-TRBJ usage matched between naive CXCR3-negative and CXCR3-positive cells but not between memory cells. Naive cells that were CXCR3-positive had more hydrophobic TRB CDR3s (compared with CXCR3-negative naive cells). Across naive subsets, surface CD5 expression was comparable, and TCR strength was inferred from properties of the TRB CDR3. For memory CD8+ cells diversity was much lower, but both naive subsets had comparably high diversity.

The libraries of TRB cDNA were prepared using 5' RACE with UMI labels. TCRdb re-called the 5' RACE reads, yielding one record per CDR3 amino acid sequence without DNA. The sample features approximately 6,200 distinct CDR3 sequences, with roughly 1.7% in its top ten. The genes are TRBV7-9 and TRBJ2-7; with no DNA, the TCRdb D assignment of TRBD1 cannot be verified. This TCR was recovered from a human donor in good health. Some clones in this sample may be carry-over from other donors' samples. The sequencing input was naive CXCR3- CD8+ T cells from blood. Subset reported: CD45RO-CCR7+CD27+CD95- naive CD8+ T cells lacking CXCR3 (TNR3-). CDR3 protein: CASSAPGQAYEQYF.